What follows is one TCR beta chain and its context. What this receptor recognizes is not known. No qualities accompany the bases; no much larger clone lies one base away. The data were taken from a study of blood T cell repertoires in COVID-19 (TCRdb year 2020). Some background on the complete study: Collaborator samples came from the United States, Italy and Spain and covered acute and convalescent phases of COVID-19. Samples were obtained from the ongoing ImmuneRACE study (first 160 participants) and from 1,200 or so subjects provided by 6 global collaborators. The dataset comprised deeply sampled blood TCRbeta repertoires from subjects exposed to, actively infected with, or recovered from COVID-19. Where available, HLA class I and class II types were taken from metadata supplied by the sample provider and were not determined by assay-based typing. A freely available public database, intended as a resource for researchers studying the immune response to SARS-CoV-2, is where the repertoires were released. The prospective study material was composed of cDNA or gDNA derived from T cells, B-cell-depleted T cells, or PBMCs. Sample metadata almost always included a de-identified subject ID, COVID-19 status, age in years and sex.

TCRbeta CDR3 regions were amplified from genomic DNA using the immunoSEQ Assay, a bias-controlled multiplex PCR. Under the source paper's analysis protocol: The number of nucleated cells in each sample was estimated from the amplification of reference gene primers within the assay. To quantify the absolute abundance of each unique TCRbeta CDR3 rearrangement, sequence reads were collapsed and filtered. For each sample, productive Simpson clonality was calculated by taking the square root of Simpson's diversity index across productive rearrangements. Imported from immuneACCESS, the table was reduced by TCRdb to in-frame sequences with V and J called. These copies leave out some clones; in studies compared against another copy, an unresolved V gene accounts for under half, and the cause of the remainder is not known. Clonal size and the V and J genes are those of that table, whereas D and trimming came from the DNA. In all, the sample holds around 340,000 clones, and approximately 89% of those were seen once. The biggest ten clones account for just under 4% of the sample.

The germline V gene sets CDR1 to MDHEN and CDR2 to SYDVKM. Between the V and J ends, shortened by 6 bases and 2 bases respectively, the junction contains 7 bases. The CDR3 measures 13 amino acids from cysteine to phenylalanine. Kept here is only the CDR3 DNA, which spans 39 bases and is read in frame from base 1. The full study reports these points: The amount of clinical and demographic metadata varied by source and participant and was provided uncurated.

At one collaborating source in Seattle, patients were enrolled during active infection and were followed longitudinally through the course of disease. Whole blood was collected in K2EDTA tubes by collaborating institutions according to the institutions' own protocols. For TCRbeta analysis, collaborators shipped samples in one of three forms: frozen whole blood, isolated PBMCs, or DNA extracted from either of those sample types. This TCR was sampled from a woman aged 55 to 70 with COVID-19, enrolled during active disease. Material for sequencing was peripheral blood. Recombination connected TRBV28 to TRBJ1-4; the D gene remains uncertain. The CDR3 loop reads CASRRATNEKLFF. The nucleotides read TGTGCCAGCAGGAGGGCTACTAATGAAAAACTGTTTTTT.